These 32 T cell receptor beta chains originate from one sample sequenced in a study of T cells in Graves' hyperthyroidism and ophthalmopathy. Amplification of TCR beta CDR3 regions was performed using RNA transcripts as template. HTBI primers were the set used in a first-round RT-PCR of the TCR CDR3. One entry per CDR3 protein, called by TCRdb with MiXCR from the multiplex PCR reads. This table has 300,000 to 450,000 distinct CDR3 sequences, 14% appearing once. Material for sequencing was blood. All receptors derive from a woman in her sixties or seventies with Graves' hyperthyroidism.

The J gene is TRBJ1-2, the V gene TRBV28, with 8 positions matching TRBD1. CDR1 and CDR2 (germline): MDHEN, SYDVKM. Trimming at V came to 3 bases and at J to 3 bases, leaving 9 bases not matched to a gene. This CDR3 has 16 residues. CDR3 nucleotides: TGTGCCAGCAGTTTCTCCGGGACAGGCGGATACTATGGCTACACCTTC. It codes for CASSFSGTGGYYGYTF.

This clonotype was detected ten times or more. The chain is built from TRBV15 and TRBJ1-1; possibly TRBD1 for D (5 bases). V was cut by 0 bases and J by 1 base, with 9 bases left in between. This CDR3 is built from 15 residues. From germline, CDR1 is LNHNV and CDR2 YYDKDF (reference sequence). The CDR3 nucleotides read TGTGCCACCAGCAGAGATATCACAGGGAACACTGAAGCTTTCTTT. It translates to CATSRDITGNTEAFF.

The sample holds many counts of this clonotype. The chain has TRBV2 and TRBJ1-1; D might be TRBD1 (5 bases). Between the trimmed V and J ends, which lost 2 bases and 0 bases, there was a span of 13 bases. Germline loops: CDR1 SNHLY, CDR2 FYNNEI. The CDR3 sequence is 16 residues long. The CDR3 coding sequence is TGTGCCAGCAGTGAACCCACTGGGACCCTGAACACTGAAGCTTTCTTT. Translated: CASSEPTGTLNTEAFF.

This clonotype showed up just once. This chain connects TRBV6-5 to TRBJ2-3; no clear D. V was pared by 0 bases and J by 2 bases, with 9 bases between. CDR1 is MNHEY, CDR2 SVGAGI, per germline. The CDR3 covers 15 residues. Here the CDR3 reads CASSYSRQVTDTQYF. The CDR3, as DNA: TGTGCCAGCAGTTACTCCAGACAAGTCACAGATACGCAGTATTTT.

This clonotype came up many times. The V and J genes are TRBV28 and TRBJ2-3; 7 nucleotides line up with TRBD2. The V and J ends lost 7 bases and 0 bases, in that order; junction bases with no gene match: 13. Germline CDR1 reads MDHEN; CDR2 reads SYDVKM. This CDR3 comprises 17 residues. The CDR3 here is CASIVGGRVFSTDTQYF. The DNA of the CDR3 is TGTGCCAGCATTGTCGGGGGGAGAGTGTTTAGCACAGATACGCAGTATTTT.

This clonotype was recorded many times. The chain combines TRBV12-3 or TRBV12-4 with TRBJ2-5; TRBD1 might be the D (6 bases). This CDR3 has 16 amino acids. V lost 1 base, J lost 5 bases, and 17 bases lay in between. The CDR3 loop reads CASSLVLGRGRETQYF. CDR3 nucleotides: TGTGCCAGCAGTTTAGTATTGGGCAGGGGAAGGGAGACCCAGTACTTC.

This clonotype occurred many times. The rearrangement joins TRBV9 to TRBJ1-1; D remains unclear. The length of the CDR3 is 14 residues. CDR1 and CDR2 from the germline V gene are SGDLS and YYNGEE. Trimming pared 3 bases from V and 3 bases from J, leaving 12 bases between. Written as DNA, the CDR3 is TGTGCCAGCAGCGCCCGCCTCACAGACACTGAAGCTTTCTTT. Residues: CASSARLTDTEAFF.

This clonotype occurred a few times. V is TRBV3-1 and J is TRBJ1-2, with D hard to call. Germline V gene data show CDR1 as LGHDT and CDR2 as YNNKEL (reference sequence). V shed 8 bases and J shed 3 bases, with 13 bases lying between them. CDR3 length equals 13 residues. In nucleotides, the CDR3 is TGTGCCAGCGCTTTGCGGGGAGACTATGGCTACACCTTC. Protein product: CASALRGDYGYTF.

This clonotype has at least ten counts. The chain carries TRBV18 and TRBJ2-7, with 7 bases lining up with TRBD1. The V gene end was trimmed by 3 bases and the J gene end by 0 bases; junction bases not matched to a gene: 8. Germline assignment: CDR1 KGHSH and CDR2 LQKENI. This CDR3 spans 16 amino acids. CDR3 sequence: CASSPKDRASSYEQYF. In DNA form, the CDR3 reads TGTGCCAGCTCACCTAAAGACAGGGCAAGCTCCTACGAGCAGTACTTC.

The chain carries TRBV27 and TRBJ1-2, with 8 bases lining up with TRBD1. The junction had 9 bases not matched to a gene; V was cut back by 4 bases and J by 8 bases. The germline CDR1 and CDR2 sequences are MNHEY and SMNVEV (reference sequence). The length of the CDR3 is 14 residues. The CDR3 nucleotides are TGTGCCAGCAGTTATAAGGACAGGGTTGGCGGCTACACCTTC. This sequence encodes CASSYKDRVGGYTF.

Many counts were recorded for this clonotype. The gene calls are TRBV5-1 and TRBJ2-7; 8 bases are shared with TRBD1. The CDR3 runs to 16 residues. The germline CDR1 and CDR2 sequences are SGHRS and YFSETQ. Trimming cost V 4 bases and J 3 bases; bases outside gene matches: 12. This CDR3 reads CASSPGQGLIYYEQYF. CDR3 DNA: TGCGCCAGCAGCCCAGGACAGGGCCTAATTTACTACGAGCAGTACTTC.

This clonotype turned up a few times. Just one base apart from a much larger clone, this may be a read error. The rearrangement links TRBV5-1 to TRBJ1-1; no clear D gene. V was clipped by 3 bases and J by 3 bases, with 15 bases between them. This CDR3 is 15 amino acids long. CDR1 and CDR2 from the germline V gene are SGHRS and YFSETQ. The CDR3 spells CASSSASQPYTEAFF. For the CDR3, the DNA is TGCGCCAGCAGCTCGGCCTCCCAGCCCTACACTGAAGCTTTCTTT.

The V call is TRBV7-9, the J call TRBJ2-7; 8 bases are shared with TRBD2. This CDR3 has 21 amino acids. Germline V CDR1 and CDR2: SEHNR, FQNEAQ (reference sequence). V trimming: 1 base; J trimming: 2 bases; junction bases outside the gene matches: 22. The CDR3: CASSLGPRVSGSNLWTYEQYF. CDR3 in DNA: TGTGCCAGCAGCTTAGGCCCAAGGGTCAGCGGGAGTAACCTTTGGACCTACGAGCAGTACTTC. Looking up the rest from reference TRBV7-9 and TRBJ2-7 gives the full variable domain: DTGVSQNPRHKITKRGQNVTFRCDPISEHNRLYWYRQTLGQGPEFLTYFQNEAQLEKSRLLSDRFSAERPKGSFSTLEIQRTEQGDSAMYLCASSLGPRVSGSNLWTYEQYFGPGTRLTVT.

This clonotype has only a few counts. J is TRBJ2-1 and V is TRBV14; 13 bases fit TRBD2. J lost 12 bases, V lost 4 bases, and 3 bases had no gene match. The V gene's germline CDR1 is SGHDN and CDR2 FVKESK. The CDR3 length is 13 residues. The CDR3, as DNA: TGTGCCAGCAGCCCCAGACTAGCGGGGGGGCAGTTCTTC. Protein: CASSPRLAGGQFF.

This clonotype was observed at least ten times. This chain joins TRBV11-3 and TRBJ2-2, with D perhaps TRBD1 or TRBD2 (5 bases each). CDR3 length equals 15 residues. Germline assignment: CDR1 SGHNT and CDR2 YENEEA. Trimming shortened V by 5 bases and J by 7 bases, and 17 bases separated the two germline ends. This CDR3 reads CASSQGTASNGELFF. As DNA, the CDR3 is TGTGCCAGCAGCCAAGGGACGGCCTCAAACGGGGAGCTGTTTTTT.

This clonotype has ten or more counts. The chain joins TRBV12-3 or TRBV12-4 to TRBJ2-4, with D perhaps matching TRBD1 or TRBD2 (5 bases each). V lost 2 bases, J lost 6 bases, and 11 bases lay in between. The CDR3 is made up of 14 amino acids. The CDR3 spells CASSLRGRGNIQYF. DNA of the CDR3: TGTGCCAGCAGTTTAAGGGGTCGGGGAAACATTCAGTACTTC.

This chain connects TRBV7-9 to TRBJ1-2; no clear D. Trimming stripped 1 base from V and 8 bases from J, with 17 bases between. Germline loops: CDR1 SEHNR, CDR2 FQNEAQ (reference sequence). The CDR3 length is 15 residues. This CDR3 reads CASSLGTAGRWGYTF. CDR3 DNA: TGTGCCAGCAGCTTAGGTACGGCGGGCCGTTGGGGCTACACCTTC. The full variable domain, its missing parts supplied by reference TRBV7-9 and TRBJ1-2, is DTGVSQNPRHKITKRGQNVTFRCDPISEHNRLYWYRQTLGQGPEFLTYFQNEAQLEKSRLLSDRFSAERPKGSFSTLEIQRTEQGDSAMYLCASSLGTAGRWGYTFGSGTRLTVV.

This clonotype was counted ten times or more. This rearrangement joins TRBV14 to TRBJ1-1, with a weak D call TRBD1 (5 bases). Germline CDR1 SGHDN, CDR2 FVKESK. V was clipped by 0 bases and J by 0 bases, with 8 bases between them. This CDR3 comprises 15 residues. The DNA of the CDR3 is TGTGCCAGCAGCCAAGACAGGGCCATGAACACTGAAGCTTTCTTT. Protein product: CASSQDRAMNTEAFF.

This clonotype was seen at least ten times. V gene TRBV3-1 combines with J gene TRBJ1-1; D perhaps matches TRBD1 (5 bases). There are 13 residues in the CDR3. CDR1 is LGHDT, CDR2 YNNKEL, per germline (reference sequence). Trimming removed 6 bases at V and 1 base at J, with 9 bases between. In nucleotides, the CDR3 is TGTGCCAGCAGATGGACATCGAACACTGAAGCTTTCTTT. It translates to CASRWTSNTEAFF.

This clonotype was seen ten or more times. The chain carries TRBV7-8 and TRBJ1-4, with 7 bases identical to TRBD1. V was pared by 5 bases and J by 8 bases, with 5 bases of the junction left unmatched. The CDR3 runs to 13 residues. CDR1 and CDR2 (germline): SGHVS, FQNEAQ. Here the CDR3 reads CASSNMTGEKLFF. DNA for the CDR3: TGTGCCAGCAGCAATATGACAGGGGAAAAACTGTTTTTT.

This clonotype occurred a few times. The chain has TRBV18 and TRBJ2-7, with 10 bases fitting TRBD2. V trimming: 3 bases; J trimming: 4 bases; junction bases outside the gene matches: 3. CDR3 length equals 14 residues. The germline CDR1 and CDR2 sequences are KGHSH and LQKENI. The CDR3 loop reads CASSPTSGRYEQYF. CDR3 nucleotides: TGTGCCAGCTCACCGACTAGCGGGCGATACGAGCAGTACTTC.

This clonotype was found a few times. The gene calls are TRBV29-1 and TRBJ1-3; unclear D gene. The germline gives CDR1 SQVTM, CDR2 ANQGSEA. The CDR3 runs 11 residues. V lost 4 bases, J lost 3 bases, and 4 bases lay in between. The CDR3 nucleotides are TGCAGCGTTGCGAGTGGAAACACCATATATTTT. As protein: CSVASGNTIYF.

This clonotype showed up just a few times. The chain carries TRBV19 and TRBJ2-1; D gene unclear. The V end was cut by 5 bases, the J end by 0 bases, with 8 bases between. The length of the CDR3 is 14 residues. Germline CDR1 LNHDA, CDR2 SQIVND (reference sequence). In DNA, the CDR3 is TGTGCCAGTAGTCGGGCGGTCTCCTACAATGAGCAGTTCTTC. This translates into CASSRAVSYNEQFF. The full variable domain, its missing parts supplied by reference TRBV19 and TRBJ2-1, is DGGITQSPKYLFRKEGQNVTLSCEQNLNHDAMYWYRQDPGQGLRLIYYSQIVNDFQKGDIAEGYSVSREKKESFPLTVTSAQKNPTAFYLCASSRAVSYNEQFFGPGTRLTVL.

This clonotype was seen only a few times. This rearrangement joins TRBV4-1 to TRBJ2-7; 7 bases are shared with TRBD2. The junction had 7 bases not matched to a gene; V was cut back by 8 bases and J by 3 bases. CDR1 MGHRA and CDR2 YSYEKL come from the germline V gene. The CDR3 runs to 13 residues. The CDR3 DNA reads TGCGCCAGCGCACCTAGCGGACTCTACGAGCAGTACTTC. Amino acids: CASAPSGLYEQYF.

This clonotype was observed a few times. The CDR3 region is CASSPDRTSYGYTF. The CDR3 DNA is TGTGCCAGCTCACCGGACAGGACATCCTATGGCTACACCTTC. The chain has TRBV18 and TRBJ1-2; 7 bases are shared with TRBD1. Germline V CDR1 and CDR2: KGHSH, LQKENI. V was pared by 3 bases and J by 4 bases, with 5 bases of the junction left unmatched. The CDR3 loop spans 14 amino acids.

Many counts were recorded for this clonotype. The CDR3 DNA is TGCGCCAGCAGCTTGGAACCGGAGGATACGCAGTATTTT. Amino acids: CASSLEPEDTQYF. The chain is built from TRBV5-1 and TRBJ2-3; D remains unclear. Germline values: CDR1 SGHRS, CDR2 YFSETQ. V was cut by 0 bases and J by 6 bases, with 8 bases left in between. The CDR3 is 13 residues long.

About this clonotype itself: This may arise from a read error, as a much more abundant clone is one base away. The CDR3 nucleotides read TGCAGTGCTAGAGATCTTGGGGGGGGCACTGACGCTTTCTTT. This sequence encodes CSARDLGGGTDAFF. The V and J genes are TRBV20-1 and TRBJ1-1; D perhaps matches TRBD1 (6 bases). The CDR3 is 14 residues long. Looked up from germline, CDR1 is DFQATT and CDR2 is SNEGSKA (reference sequence).

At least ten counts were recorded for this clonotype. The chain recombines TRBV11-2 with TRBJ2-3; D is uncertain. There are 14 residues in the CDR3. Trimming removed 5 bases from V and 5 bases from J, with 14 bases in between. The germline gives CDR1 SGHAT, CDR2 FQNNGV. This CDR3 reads CASSPHLPRDTQYF. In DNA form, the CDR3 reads TGTGCCAGCAGCCCCCACCTGCCGAGAGATACGCAGTATTTT.

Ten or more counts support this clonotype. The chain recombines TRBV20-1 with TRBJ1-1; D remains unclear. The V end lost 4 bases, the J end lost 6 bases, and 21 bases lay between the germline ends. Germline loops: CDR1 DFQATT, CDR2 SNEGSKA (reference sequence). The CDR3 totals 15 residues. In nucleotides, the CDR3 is TGCAGTGCTATACCCTCGTATAGGGCAGTGGCTGAAGCTTTCTTT. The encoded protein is CSAIPSYRAVAEAFF.

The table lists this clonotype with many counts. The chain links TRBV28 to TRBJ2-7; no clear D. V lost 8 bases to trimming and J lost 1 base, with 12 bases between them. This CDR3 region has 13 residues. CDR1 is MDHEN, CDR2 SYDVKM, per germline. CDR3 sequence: CASRRGRSYEQYF. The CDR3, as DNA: TGTGCCAGCCGCCGTGGAAGATCCTACGAGCAGTACTTC.

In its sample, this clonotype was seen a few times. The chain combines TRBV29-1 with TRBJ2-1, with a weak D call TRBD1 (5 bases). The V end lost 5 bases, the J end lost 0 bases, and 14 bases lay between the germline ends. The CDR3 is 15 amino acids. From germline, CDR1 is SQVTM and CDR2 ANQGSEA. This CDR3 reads CSVLGARLSYNEQFF. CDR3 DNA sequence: TGCAGCGTTCTAGGGGCGCGGCTCTCCTACAATGAGCAGTTCTTC.

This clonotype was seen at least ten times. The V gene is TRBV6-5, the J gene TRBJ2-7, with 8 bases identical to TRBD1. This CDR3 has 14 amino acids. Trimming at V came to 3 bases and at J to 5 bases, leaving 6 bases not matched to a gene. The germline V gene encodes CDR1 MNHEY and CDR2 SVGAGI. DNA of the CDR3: TGTGCCAGCAGTTATGGACAGGGCGGGAACGAGCAGTACTTC. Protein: CASSYGQGGNEQYF.